The rows below give T cell receptor beta chains drawn from one sample of a study of T-cell memory formation after mild COVID-19. MiXCR, run by TCRdb on the 5' RACE reads, gives a single entry per CDR3 protein. The sample lists about 150,000 distinct CDR3 sequences; approximately 14% were seen once. The specimen sequenced was PBMCs or a T cell subset sorted from them (not recorded which). These receptors came from an adult woman who had mild COVID-19 (a few samples of this study predate the infection). Cell type and time point are not known. The CDR3 runs from the conserved cysteine through the conserved F or W. The D gene is left open where the match is weak. Rows may omit the clone size; those that give it use once, few, many or a size class.

v_call: TRBV4-2; d_call: TRBD1; clone_size: few; j_call: TRBJ1-2; cdr3_aa: CASSQDAGQGDYGYTF; cdr3_nt: TGTGCCAGCAGCCAAGACGCGGGACAGGGGGACTATGGCTACACCTTC
v_call: TRBV6-5; d_call: .; clone_size: many; j_call: TRBJ1-6; cdr3_aa: CASSYGRGLDSPLHF; cdr3_nt: TGTGCCAGCAGTTACGGCAGGGGCCTGGATTCACCCCTCCACTTT
v_call: TRBV7-6; d_call: TRBD1; clone_size: .; j_call: TRBJ2-7; cdr3_aa: CASSLPKAGTGILYEQYF; cdr3_nt: TGTGCCAGCAGCTTACCCAAGGCCGGGACAGGGATCCTCTACGAGCAGTACTTC
v_call: TRBV14; d_call: TRBD1; clone_size: few; j_call: TRBJ1-2; cdr3_aa: CASSQDGTGGYYGYTF; cdr3_nt: TGTGCCAGCAGCCAAGACGGGACAGGGGGCTACTATGGCTACACCTTC
v_call: TRBV7-2; d_call: TRBD2; clone_size: .; j_call: TRBJ2-1; cdr3_aa: CASSSLAGYNEQFF; cdr3_nt: TGTGCCAGCAGCTCATTAGCGGGGTACAATGAGCAGTTCTTC
v_call: TRBV12-3/TRBV12-4; d_call: .; clone_size: few; j_call: TRBJ1-2; cdr3_aa: CASSLRGSSGYTF; cdr3_nt: TGTGCCAGCAGTTTGAGGGGCTCCAGTGGCTACACCTTC
v_call: TRBV12-3/TRBV12-4; d_call: .; clone_size: .; j_call: TRBJ1-5; cdr3_aa: CASISDTSNQPQHF; cdr3_nt: TGTGCCAGCATCTCGGACACCTCCAATCAGCCCCAGCATTTT
v_call: TRBV19; d_call: .; clone_size: .; j_call: TRBJ2-5; cdr3_aa: CASRSTGSGETQYF; cdr3_nt: TGTGCCAGTAGGTCGACGGGGTCTGGGGAGACCCAGTACTTC
v_call: TRBV4-3; d_call: .; clone_size: few; j_call: TRBJ2-2; cdr3_aa: CASSSRDGELFF; cdr3_nt: TGCGCCAGCAGCTCTCGAGACGGGGAGCTGTTTTTT
v_call: TRBV7-2; d_call: .; clone_size: .; j_call: TRBJ2-2; cdr3_aa: CASSSTRPRNTGELFF; cdr3_nt: TGTGCCAGCAGCTCGACGAGACCCCGTAACACCGGGGAGCTGTTTTTT
v_call: TRBV7-8; d_call: .; clone_size: many; j_call: TRBJ2-3; cdr3_aa: CASSLYTIKKTGTDTQYF; cdr3_nt: TGTGCCAGCAGCTTATACACCATAAAGAAGACAGGCACAGATACGCAGTATTTT
v_call: TRBV24-1; d_call: TRBD1; clone_size: .; j_call: TRBJ2-7; cdr3_aa: CATSDFLLRTGGSYEQYF; cdr3_nt: TGTGCCACCAGTGATTTCCTACTCCGGACAGGGGGTTCCTACGAGCAGTACTTC
v_call: TRBV27; d_call: TRBD1; clone_size: .; j_call: TRBJ2-5; cdr3_aa: CASSADRGRETQYF; cdr3_nt: TGTGCCAGCAGTGCCGACAGGGGGCGGGAGACCCAGTACTTC
v_call: TRBV7-9; d_call: .; clone_size: .; j_call: TRBJ1-6; cdr3_aa: CASSLPGQNYNSPLHF; cdr3_nt: TGTGCCAGCAGCTTACCCGGACAGAACTATAATTCACCCCTCCACTTT
v_call: TRBV9; d_call: .; clone_size: .; j_call: TRBJ1-3; cdr3_aa: CDSSQGGSGNTIYF; cdr3_nt: TGTGACAGCAGCCAAGGGGGATCCGGAAACACCATATATTTT
v_call: TRBV6-5; d_call: TRBD1; clone_size: many; j_call: TRBJ1-2; cdr3_aa: CASSPGTGRGYTF; cdr3_nt: TGTGCCAGCAGCCCCGGGACAGGACGAGGCTACACCTTC
v_call: TRBV7-8; d_call: .; clone_size: .; j_call: TRBJ1-1; cdr3_aa: CASSLEPQGGNTEAFF; cdr3_nt: TGTGCCAGCAGCTTAGAACCACAGGGAGGAAACACTGAAGCTTTCTTT
v_call: TRBV29-1; d_call: .; clone_size: .; j_call: TRBJ2-4; cdr3_aa: CSVEQGPGDIQYF; cdr3_nt: TGCAGCGTCGAACAGGGCCCGGGGGACATTCAGTACTTC
v_call: TRBV9; d_call: .; clone_size: once; j_call: TRBJ2-7; cdr3_aa: CASSVATGEGDQYF; cdr3_nt: TGTGCCAGCAGCGTAGCTACGGGTGAAGGAGATCAGTACTTC
v_call: TRBV7-3; d_call: .; clone_size: .; j_call: TRBJ2-1; cdr3_aa: CASSLYAGGSRNEQFF; cdr3_nt: TGTGCCAGCAGCCTGTACGCAGGTGGTTCGCGCAATGAGCAGTTCTTC
v_call: TRBV4-3; d_call: .; clone_size: few; j_call: TRBJ2-7; cdr3_aa: CASSQESYGAPVYEQYF; cdr3_nt: TGCGCCAGCAGCCAAGAGTCTTACGGCGCCCCCGTGTACGAGCAGTACTTC
v_call: TRBV9; d_call: TRBD2; clone_size: .; j_call: TRBJ2-3; cdr3_aa: CASSPDLSSGGARGQYF; cdr3_nt: TGTGCCAGCAGCCCAGACCTCTCTAGCGGGGGGGCCAGAGGGCAGTATTTT
v_call: TRBV5-1; d_call: .; clone_size: few; j_call: TRBJ2-3; cdr3_aa: CASSFTGTTDTQYF; cdr3_nt: TGCGCCAGCAGCTTCACTGGGACCACAGATACGCAGTATTTT
v_call: TRBV12-3/TRBV12-4; d_call: .; clone_size: many; j_call: TRBJ2-1; cdr3_aa: CASSDSPGGNEQFF; cdr3_nt: TGTGCCAGCAGTGACTCCCCTGGGGGCAATGAGCAGTTCTTC
v_call: TRBV14; d_call: TRBD2; clone_size: .; j_call: TRBJ2-1; cdr3_aa: CASSHLEGTSSSYNEQFF; cdr3_nt: TGTGCCAGCAGCCATCTTGAAGGGACTAGCAGCTCCTACAATGAGCAGTTCTTC
v_call: TRBV27; d_call: TRBD1; clone_size: .; j_call: TRBJ1-6; cdr3_aa: CASSGTTGGNSPLHF; cdr3_nt: TGTGCCAGCAGTGGGACGACAGGGGGGAATTCACCCCTCCACTTT
v_call: TRBV4-3; d_call: .; clone_size: few; j_call: TRBJ2-7; cdr3_aa: CASSQGLTSYEQYF; cdr3_nt: TGCGCCAGCAGCCAAGGTCTTACTTCCTACGAGCAGTACTTC
v_call: TRBV7-9; d_call: .; clone_size: few; j_call: TRBJ2-1; cdr3_aa: CASSTSRQELLFNEQFF; cdr3_nt: TGTGCCAGCAGCACTAGTCGACAGGAACTTCTATTCAATGAGCAGTTCTTC
v_call: TRBV12-3/TRBV12-4; d_call: TRBD1; clone_size: .; j_call: TRBJ1-1; cdr3_aa: CASSLNTGGVTEAFF; cdr3_nt: TGTGCCAGCAGCCTCAACACAGGGGGAGTCACTGAAGCTTTCTTT
v_call: TRBV7-9; d_call: TRBD2; clone_size: many; j_call: TRBJ2-7; cdr3_aa: CASSFPRSGAYEQYF; cdr3_nt: TGTGCCAGCAGCTTCCCAAGAAGCGGGGCCTACGAGCAGTACTTC
v_call: TRBV7-9; d_call: .; clone_size: few; j_call: TRBJ2-2; cdr3_aa: CASSSPDGNTGELFF; cdr3_nt: TGTGCCAGCAGCTCCCCGGACGGGAACACCGGGGAGCTGTTTTTT
v_call: TRBV2; d_call: TRBD2; clone_size: many; j_call: TRBJ2-1; cdr3_aa: CASRAGDNEQFF; cdr3_nt: TGTGCCAGCAGGGCGGGAGACAATGAGCAGTTCTTC
v_call: TRBV29-1; d_call: .; clone_size: few; j_call: TRBJ2-3; cdr3_aa: CSVVSLTATTDTQYF; cdr3_nt: TGCAGCGTTGTTTCCTTGACGGCCACCACAGATACGCAGTATTTT
v_call: TRBV24-1; d_call: TRBD1; clone_size: .; j_call: TRBJ2-2; cdr3_aa: CATSDPMTGGTGELFF; cdr3_nt: TGTGCCACCAGTGACCCTATGACAGGGGGCACCGGGGAGCTGTTTTTT
v_call: TRBV5-1; d_call: .; clone_size: .; j_call: TRBJ2-7; cdr3_aa: CASSLLDEQYF; cdr3_nt: TGCGCCAGCAGTCTCTTGGACGAGCAGTACTTC
v_call: TRBV7-2; d_call: .; clone_size: few; j_call: TRBJ2-7; cdr3_aa: CASSFGQLYEQYF; cdr3_nt: TGTGCCAGCAGCTTCGGACAACTATACGAGCAGTACTTC
v_call: TRBV24-1; d_call: .; clone_size: .; j_call: TRBJ2-3; cdr3_aa: CATSASDDTQYF; cdr3_nt: TGTGCCACCAGTGCGTCTGACGATACGCAGTATTTT
v_call: TRBV5-1; d_call: .; clone_size: many; j_call: TRBJ2-7; cdr3_aa: CASNSAAQYGNEQYF; cdr3_nt: TGCGCCAGCAACTCTGCGGCTCAGTACGGTAACGAGCAGTACTTC
v_call: TRBV4-1; d_call: TRBD1; clone_size: .; j_call: TRBJ2-7; cdr3_aa: CASSQENRGDGTYEQYF; cdr3_nt: TGCGCCAGCAGCCAAGAAAACAGGGGGGATGGGACCTACGAGCAGTACTTC
v_call: TRBV6-5; d_call: .; clone_size: few; j_call: TRBJ2-3; cdr3_aa: CASSYSSGSTDTQYF; cdr3_nt: TGTGCCAGCAGTTACTCTAGCGGAAGCACAGATACGCAGTATTTT
v_call: TRBV5-4; d_call: .; clone_size: .; j_call: TRBJ1-5; cdr3_aa: CASSHPGHF; cdr3_nt: TGTGCCAGCAGCCACCCCGGGCATTTT
v_call: TRBV12-3/TRBV12-4; d_call: TRBD2; clone_size: .; j_call: TRBJ2-3; cdr3_aa: CASSPPIAGGNTDTQYF; cdr3_nt: TGTGCCAGCAGTCCTCCGATAGCGGGGGGCAACACAGATACGCAGTATTTT
v_call: TRBV5-1; d_call: .; clone_size: .; j_call: TRBJ1-1; cdr3_aa: CASSLDSGVSTEAFF; cdr3_nt: TGCGCCAGCAGCTTGGATTCAGGGGTGTCAACTGAAGCTTTCTTT
v_call: TRBV7-9; d_call: .; clone_size: few; j_call: TRBJ2-5; cdr3_aa: CASSSPLQETQYF; cdr3_nt: TGTGCCAGCAGCTCCCCATTACAAGAGACCCAGTACTTC
v_call: TRBV6-1; d_call: TRBD2; clone_size: few; j_call: TRBJ2-7; cdr3_aa: CASSEVRASGYTYEQYF; cdr3_nt: TGTGCCAGCAGTGAAGTCCGGGCTAGCGGATATACCTACGAGCAGTACTTC
v_call: TRBV30; d_call: .; clone_size: .; j_call: TRBJ2-7; cdr3_aa: CASNRDPPYEQYF; cdr3_nt: TGTGCCTCCAACCGGGACCCCCCCTACGAGCAGTACTTC
v_call: TRBV7-2; d_call: TRBD2; clone_size: few; j_call: TRBJ2-5; cdr3_aa: CASSLDRGGLETQYF; cdr3_nt: TGTGCCAGCAGCTTAGACCGGGGGGGGTTGGAGACCCAGTACTTC
v_call: TRBV6-7; d_call: .; clone_size: .; j_call: TRBJ2-3; cdr3_aa: CATRRRTTDTQYF; cdr3_nt: TGTGCCACCCGACGCCGCACCACAGATACGCAGTATTTT
v_call: TRBV27; d_call: .; clone_size: few; j_call: TRBJ2-7; cdr3_aa: CASSLDGVSYEQYF; cdr3_nt: TGTGCCAGCAGTTTAGACGGGGTTTCCTACGAGCAGTACTTC
v_call: TRBV7-3; d_call: .; clone_size: .; j_call: TRBJ2-1; cdr3_aa: CASSFTAGTFDEQFF; cdr3_nt: TGTGCCAGCAGCTTTACCGCCGGAACCTTTGATGAGCAGTTCTTC
v_call: TRBV7-9; d_call: .; clone_size: few; j_call: TRBJ1-2; cdr3_aa: CASSSDRIPGYTF; cdr3_nt: TGTGCCAGCAGCTCCGACAGGATTCCGGGCTACACCTTC
v_call: TRBV6-5; d_call: .; clone_size: few; j_call: TRBJ2-5; cdr3_aa: CASSGELGTQYF; cdr3_nt: TGTGCCAGCAGTGGAGAACTCGGAACCCAGTACTTC
v_call: TRBV12-3/TRBV12-4; d_call: .; clone_size: .; j_call: TRBJ2-7; cdr3_aa: CASTPNFAASYEQYF; cdr3_nt: TGTGCCAGCACCCCAAATTTCGCGGCTTCCTACGAGCAGTACTTC